This T cell receptor beta chain was obtained from a study of blood T cell repertoires in COVID-19. As for the study in general: PBMCs, B-cell-depleted T cells, or T cells were the source of the cDNA or gDNA that made up the material.

The V end lost 4 bases, the J end lost 3 bases, and 19 bases lay between the germline ends. CDR3 length: 17 amino acids. Germline-derived CDR1 and CDR2 are SGDLS and YYNGEE. Authors' data handling: Reference gene primer amplification gave estimated nucleated cell counts. Sequencing was performed with immunoSEQ multiplex PCR; in TCRdb, only in-frame clones are kept and a portion is missing. The DNA gave D and trimming, while V, J and clone size come from that table. In the table there are about 120,000 clones, approximately 71% of which are singletons. This TCR was sampled from a human donor in a cohort sampled during active COVID-19. The sequenced sample was peripheral blood. The chain combines TRBV9 with TRBJ2-2, with a tentative D call TRBD2 (7 bases). The CDR3 nucleotides are TGTGCCAGCAGCCCAATGGACAGTCGGGGGGACACCGGGGAGCTGTTTTTT. Residues: CASSPMDSRGDTGELFF.